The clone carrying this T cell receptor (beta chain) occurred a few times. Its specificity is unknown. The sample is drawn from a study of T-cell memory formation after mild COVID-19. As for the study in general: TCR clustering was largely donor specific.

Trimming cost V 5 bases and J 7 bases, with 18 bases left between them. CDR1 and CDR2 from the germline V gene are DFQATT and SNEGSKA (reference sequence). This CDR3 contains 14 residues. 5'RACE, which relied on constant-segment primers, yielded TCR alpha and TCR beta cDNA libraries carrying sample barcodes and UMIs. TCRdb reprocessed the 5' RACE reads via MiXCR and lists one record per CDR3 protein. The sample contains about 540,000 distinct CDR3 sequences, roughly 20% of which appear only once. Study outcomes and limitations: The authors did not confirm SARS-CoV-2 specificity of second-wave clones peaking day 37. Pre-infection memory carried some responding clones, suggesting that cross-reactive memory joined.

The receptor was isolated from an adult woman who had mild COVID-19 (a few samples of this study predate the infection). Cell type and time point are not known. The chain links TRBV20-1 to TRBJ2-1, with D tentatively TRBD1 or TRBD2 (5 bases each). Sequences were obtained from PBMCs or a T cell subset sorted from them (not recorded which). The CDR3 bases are TGCAGTGCTCCCCGGGACCCGGTTGTGAATGAGCAGTTCTTC. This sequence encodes CSAPRDPVVNEQFF.